The 16 T cell receptor beta chains below were found in one sample sequenced in a study of shared clonotypes between healthy human individuals. TCRdb keeps only in-frame clones here, not all; method: immunoSEQ multiplex PCR. This table holds hundreds of thousands of clones, about 96% found once. CD45RO-negative, CCR7-selected cells formed the naive CD8 fraction, which excluded terminally differentiated effector memory CD45RA+ cells. Material for sequencing was naive CD8+ T cells sorted from blood. Every receptor here comes from a woman aged 25 to 45 in good health.

The V gene is TRBV27, the J gene TRBJ2-3, with 10 positions matching TRBD1. Germline loops: CDR1 MNHEY, CDR2 SMNVEV (reference sequence). The trim removed 3 bases at V and 4 bases at J, leaving 4 bases unmatched. This CDR3 region has 15 residues. The CDR3 loop reads CASSFPGQGPDTQYF. DNA for the CDR3: TGTGCCAGCAGTTTTCCGGGACAGGGGCCAGATACGCAGTATTTT.

The chain recombines TRBV7-8 with TRBJ1-1; D is unresolved. Trimming removed 2 bases at V and 5 bases at J, with 21 bases between. Germline V gene lookup returns CDR1 SGHVS and CDR2 FQNEAQ. This CDR3 contains 17 residues. CDR3 region: CASSLYVVDGFKTEAFF. CDR3 in DNA: TGTGCCAGCAGCTTATACGTGGTCGACGGTTTTAAGACTGAAGCTTTCTTT.

This clone was seen only once. The chain employs TRBV27 and TRBJ1-1, with D possibly matching TRBD1 (5 bases). Per germline, CDR1 MNHEY and CDR2 SMNVEV (reference sequence). The CDR3 has 14 residues. V was shortened by 2 bases and J by 5 bases, with 12 bases between the two germline ends. CDR3 in amino acids: CASSLRAGYTEAFF. Here the CDR3 DNA reads TGTGCCAGCAGTTTAAGGGCAGGGTATACTGAAGCTTTCTTT.

V usage is TRBV27 and J usage is TRBJ1-1; D gene uncertain. This CDR3 is 14 amino acids long. Germline V CDR1 and CDR2: MNHEY, SMNVEV (reference sequence). V shed 3 bases and J shed 4 bases, with 12 bases lying between them. CDR3 loop: CASSFQGYSTEAFF. In DNA, the CDR3 is TGTGCCAGCAGTTTCCAAGGGTACTCCACTGAAGCTTTCTTT.

The rearrangement links TRBV6-5 to TRBJ2-3, with D maybe TRBD1 (5 bases). This CDR3 comprises 13 residues. Trimming left V 6 bases short and J 4 bases short, with 11 bases between. CDR1 and CDR2 (germline): MNHEY, SVGAGI. The CDR3 is CASRPKGSDTQYF. The CDR3, as DNA: TGTGCCAGCAGACCTAAGGGGTCAGATACGCAGTATTTT.

This chain links TRBV13 with TRBJ2-7; D is undetermined. Germline V gene sequence: CDR1 PRHDT, CDR2 FYEKMQ (reference sequence). There are 12 residues in the CDR3. Trimming shortened V by 4 bases and J by 7 bases, and 11 bases separated the two germline ends. CDR3 region: CASSSGSLEQYF. Written as DNA, the CDR3 is TGTGCCAGCAGCTCTGGCTCCTTGGAGCAGTACTTC.

J is TRBJ2-1 and V is TRBV19, with 15 bases identical to TRBD2. The CDR3 runs 18 residues. The V gene end was trimmed by 1 base and the J gene end by 5 bases; junction bases not matched to a gene: 6. The germline gives CDR1 LNHDA, CDR2 SQIVND (reference sequence). In DNA, the CDR3 is TGTGCCAGTAGTATAGGGACTAGCGGGAGGGCTAAGGACAATGAGCAGTTCTTC. Translation: CASSIGTSGRAKDNEQFF. The whole variable domain, remainder taken from reference TRBV19 and TRBJ2-1, is DGGITQSPKYLFRKEGQNVTLSCEQNLNHDAMYWYRQDPGQGLRLIYYSQIVNDFQKGDIAEGYSVSREKKESFPLTVTSAQKNPTAFYLCASSIGTSGRAKDNEQFFGPGTRLTVL.

This chain uses TRBV11-1 with TRBJ1-2; 7 bases align to TRBD1. The V and J ends lost 4 bases and 0 bases, in that order; junction bases with no gene match: 8. From germline, CDR1 is SGHAT and CDR2 FQDESV (reference sequence). The CDR3 has 16 residues. For the CDR3, the DNA is TGTGCCAGCAGCTCACAACGGACAGGATCTAACTATGGCTACACCTTC. This encodes CASSSQRTGSNYGYTF.

The chain couples TRBV6-5 to TRBJ2-5; D unclear. Trimming stripped 7 bases from V and 2 bases from J, with 11 bases between. Germline assignment: CDR1 MNHEY and CDR2 SVGAGI. The CDR3 contains 13 residues. The CDR3 region has the DNA TGTGCCAGCAAAAGGGCGGAACAAGAGACCCAGTACTTC. It yields the protein CASKRAEQETQYF.

This chain joins TRBV5-5 and TRBJ1-1; TRBD1 might be the D (5 bases). Per the germline V gene, CDR1 is SGHKS and CDR2 is YYEKEE (reference sequence). Trimming took off 0 bases at V and 1 base at J, with 10 bases between the two ends. This CDR3 is built from 15 residues. The CDR3 sequence: CASSLGPGTNTEAFF. The CDR3, as DNA: TGTGCCAGCAGCTTGGGGCCAGGGACGAACACTGAAGCTTTCTTT.

V is TRBV25-1 and J is TRBJ1-3; D uncertain. Germline values: CDR1 MGHDK, CDR2 SYGVNS. V lost 3 bases and J lost 0, with 12 bases in between. The CDR3 sequence is 16 residues long. This CDR3 is CASSDNRRLSGNTIYF. In nucleotides, the CDR3 is TGTGCCAGCAGTGACAACAGAAGACTCTCTGGAAACACCATATATTTT.

The chain employs TRBV28 and TRBJ1-2; D is perhaps TRBD1 (5 bases). Deletions cut 1 base from V and 3 bases from J, with 18 bases between. The CDR3 sequence is 17 residues long. Germline lookup yields CDR1 MDHEN and CDR2 SYDVKM. CDR3 loop: CASSLSGGIGEDYGYTF. The CDR3 DNA sequence: TGTGCCAGCAGTTTATCTGGGGGAATTGGGGAGGACTATGGCTACACCTTC.

The rearrangement links TRBV28 to TRBJ1-4; D is unresolved. Germline CDR1 MDHEN, CDR2 SYDVKM. This CDR3 region has 12 residues. V lost 7 bases to trimming and J lost 7 bases, with 10 bases between them. DNA of the CDR3: TGTGCCAGCAAAGGCGGGAGTGAAAAACTGTTTTTT. Translating it yields CASKGGSEKLFF.

This clone was detected once. The chain couples TRBV4-1 to TRBJ1-4; TRBD1 is a possible D gene (5 bases). Trimming pared 0 bases from V and 6 bases from J, leaving 14 bases between. CDR1 and CDR2 (germline): MGHRA, YSYEKL. The CDR3 consists of 16 residues. The CDR3 DNA is TGCGCCAGCAGCCAAGAAGCGTCGGGGGGATATGAAAAACTGTTTTTT. Its protein product is CASSQEASGGYEKLFF.

The chain employs TRBV4-1 and TRBJ2-1, with D perhaps matching TRBD1 or TRBD2 (7 bases each). Germline V lookup: CDR1 MGHRA, CDR2 YSYEKL. The V end was cut by 5 bases, the J end by 13 bases, with 18 bases between. This CDR3 spans 13 amino acids. Here the CDR3 DNA reads TGCGCCAGCAGCTCGACCAGGGGGGGAAAACAGTTCTTC. Residues: CASSSTRGGKQFF.

This clone was detected once. The chain has TRBV23-1 and TRBJ2-4, with D possibly TRBD2 on 6 matching bases. TRBV23-1 is an ORF for which the function is uncertain. The CDR3 is made up of 16 amino acids. Between the trimmed V and J ends, which lost 7 bases and 0 bases, there was a span of 16 bases. The CDR3 sequence is CASNPGTDLAKNIQYF. The CDR3 bases are TGCGCCAGCAACCCCGGGACTGACCTAGCCAAAAACATTCAGTACTTC.